A single sample is the source of the 23 T cell receptor beta chains below, sequenced in a study of blood T cell repertoires in COVID-19. Profiled with immunoSEQ multiplex PCR; TCRdb holds only in-frame clones, not every one. This repertoire shows about 180,000 clones, around 86% found once; its top ten account for more than 7.5%. The sequenced sample consisted of PBMCs or T cells enriched from blood (not recorded which). The receptor source for this set is a woman between 25 and 40 years old who had recovered from COVID-19.

This rearrangement joins TRBV2 to TRBJ1-2; D may be TRBD1 (6 bases). Germline V gene data show CDR1 as SNHLY and CDR2 as FYNNEI. Between the trimmed V and J ends, which lost 11 bases and 5 bases, there was a span of 15 bases. The CDR3 covers 12 residues. The CDR3 sequence is CACRGAGYGYTF. DNA of the CDR3: TGTGCCTGTCGGGGGGCAGGGTATGGCTACACCTTC.

This chain links TRBV27 with TRBJ2-7; 8 nucleotides agree with TRBD1. This CDR3 region has 13 residues. Germline loops: CDR1 MNHEY, CDR2 SMNVEV (reference sequence). The ends lost 3 bases at V and 12 bases at J; junction bases unmatched: 10. The CDR3 DNA is TGTGCCAGCAGTTTTATGGGACAGGCCCCGGGGTACTTC. This gives the protein CASSFMGQAPGYF.

This clone has just a few counts. V gene TRBV25-1 combines with J gene TRBJ1-1; 9 bases align to TRBD1. This CDR3 comprises 14 residues. Germline V CDR1 and CDR2: MGHDK, SYGVNS. The junction had 7 bases not matched to a gene; V was cut back by 4 bases and J by 7 bases. The CDR3 spells CASSGQDRGDEAFF. The DNA of the CDR3 is TGTGCCAGCAGTGGACAGGACAGGGGAGATGAAGCTTTCTTT.

This chain links TRBV18 with TRBJ2-7; 11 bases match TRBD1. Looked up from germline, CDR1 is KGHSH and CDR2 is LQKENI. The CDR3 contains 15 residues. Trimming at V came to 7 bases and at J to 4 bases, leaving 9 bases not matched to a gene. The CDR3 protein is CASLPRDRGVYEQYF. DNA of the CDR3: TGTGCCAGCTTACCCCGGGACAGGGGGGTATACGAGCAGTACTTC.

The chain employs TRBV2 and TRBJ2-7; 8 bases agree with TRBD2. Germline V gives CDR1 SNHLY, CDR2 FYNNEI. Trimming at V came to 3 bases and at J to 0 bases, leaving 4 bases not matched to a gene. CDR3 length: 15 amino acids. The CDR3 is CASSEREANSYEQYF. CDR3 DNA sequence: TGTGCCAGCAGTGAGCGGGAGGCCAACTCCTACGAGCAGTACTTC.

The V and J genes are TRBV3-1 (or the pseudogene TRBV3-2) and TRBJ2-1; 9 positions match TRBD1. Germline V CDR1 and CDR2: LGHDT, YNNKEL (reference sequence). CDR3 length: 15 amino acids. Trimming took 2 bases from V and 6 from J; bases not matched to a gene: 5. The CDR3 reads CASSQQDRGGNEQFF. CDR3 coding DNA: TGTGCCAGCAGCCAACAAGACAGGGGGGGCAATGAGCAGTTCTTC.

The chain links TRBV28 to TRBJ1-4, with 8 bases fitting TRBD1. This CDR3 is built from 14 residues. V was pared by 6 bases and J by 10 bases, with 10 bases of the junction left unmatched. Germline V gives CDR1 MDHEN, CDR2 SYDVKM. The CDR3 protein is CASSPWTGSGKLFF. The CDR3 DNA is TGTGCCAGCAGCCCCTGGACAGGGTCAGGAAAACTGTTTTTT. The entire variable domain, with the rest obtained from reference TRBV28 and TRBJ1-4, is as follows: DVKVTQSSRYLVKRTGEKVFLECVQDMDHENMFWYRQDPGLGLRLIYFSYDVKMKEKGDIPEGYSVSREKKERFSLILESASTNQTSMYLCASSPWTGSGKLFFGSGTQLSVL.

The V call is TRBV7-9, the J call TRBJ2-7; 8 positions match TRBD1. The CDR3 runs 15 residues. The germline gives CDR1 SEHNR, CDR2 FQNEAQ (reference sequence). J gave up 3 bases and V 2 bases, and 6 bases lay outside the gene matches. This chain's CDR3 is CASSLLGQGYYEQYF. The CDR3 DNA reads as TGTGCCAGCAGCTTATTAGGACAGGGTTACTACGAGCAGTACTTC. Variable domain in full (rest from reference TRBV7-9 and TRBJ2-7): DTGVSQNPRHKITKRGQNVTFRCDPISEHNRLYWYRQTLGQGPEFLTYFQNEAQLEKSRLLSDRFSAERPKGSFSTLEIQRTEQGDSAMYLCASSLLGQGYYEQYFGPGTRLTVT.

The V gene is TRBV25-1, the J gene TRBJ2-7; D may be TRBD1 (6 bases). The CDR3 length is 14 residues. V was pared by 2 bases and J by 5 bases, with 13 bases between. Germline CDR1 MGHDK, CDR2 SYGVNS. Written as DNA, the CDR3 is TGTGCCAGCAGTGAAAGAGGGGGTGGCCACGAGCAGTACTTC. Translation: CASSERGGGHEQYF.

The chain links TRBV2 to TRBJ1-5, with D uncertain. V lost 6 bases and J 1 base, leaving 10 bases between the germline ends. This CDR3 spans 14 amino acids. The germline V gene encodes CDR1 SNHLY and CDR2 FYNNEI. The CDR3 sequence is CASSPDKSNQPQHF. The CDR3 coding sequence is TGTGCCAGCAGCCCCGACAAAAGCAATCAGCCCCAGCATTTT.

The J gene is TRBJ2-1, the V gene TRBV19; 11 bases are a match to TRBD2. V shed 1 base and J 7 bases; nucleotides not matched to a gene: 3. CDR1 is LNHDA and CDR2 is SQIVND in the germline V gene (reference sequence). The CDR3 is 15 amino acids. CDR3 loop: CASSIGLAGYNEQFF. The CDR3 DNA is TGTGCCAGTAGTATAGGACTAGCGGGATATAATGAGCAGTTCTTC.

This clone was counted ten times or more. The V call is TRBV5-1, the J call TRBJ2-5; D remains ambiguous. V was pared by 1 base and J by 0 bases, with 7 bases between. Looked up from germline, CDR1 is SGHRS and CDR2 is YFSETQ. The CDR3 sequence is 14 residues long. In DNA, the CDR3 is TGCGCCAGCAGCTTGTTAACAGACCAAGAGACCCAGTACTTC. Amino acids: CASSLLTDQETQYF. The full variable domain, its missing parts supplied by reference TRBV5-1 and TRBJ2-5, is KAGVTQTPRYLIKTRGQQVTLSCSPISGHRSVSWYQQTPGQGLQFLFEYFSETQRNKGNFPGRFSGRQFSNSRSEMNVSTLELGDSALYLCASSLLTDQETQYFGPGTRLLVL.

The chain carries TRBV5-5 and TRBJ1-5; D is ambiguous. This CDR3 region has 16 residues. Per germline, CDR1 SGHKS and CDR2 YYEKEE (reference sequence). Trimming stripped 0 bases from V and 3 bases from J, with 13 bases between. Written as DNA, the CDR3 is TGTGCCAGCAGCTTGGAGATGGGAGGGAACAATCAGCCCCAGCATTTT. Protein: CASSLEMGGNNQPQHF.

The CDR3 nucleotides read TGTGCCAGCAGTTTTGAGACTAGCGGGAGAGGGGGGACCCAGTACTTC. This gives the protein CASSFETSGRGGTQYF. The V gene is TRBV28, the J gene TRBJ2-5, with 12 bases that match TRBD2. The J segment lost 7 bases and the V segment lost 3 bases, leaving 9 bases of the junction unmatched. This CDR3 is 16 amino acids long. CDR1 and CDR2 from the germline V gene are MDHEN and SYDVKM.

Only a few counts were recorded for this clone. V and J are TRBV2 and TRBJ1-2; D remains unclear. The CDR3 totals 14 residues. Germline assignment: CDR1 SNHLY and CDR2 FYNNEI. V was shortened by 6 bases and J by 2 bases, with 13 bases between the two germline ends. The CDR3 loop is CASREGLGNYGYTF. The CDR3 nucleotides read TGTGCCAGCAGGGAGGGCCTGGGGAACTATGGCTACACCTTC.

The chain combines TRBV2 with TRBJ1-6; 7 positions match TRBD1. The CDR3 is 16 residues long. Germline loops: CDR1 SNHLY, CDR2 FYNNEI. V dropped 1 base and J dropped 6; count of bases not matched to a gene: 6. The CDR3 is CASSEETGAANSPLHF. CDR3 in DNA: TGTGCCAGCAGTGAAGAAACAGGGGCTGCTAATTCACCCCTCCACTTT.

This clone was seen a few times. The CDR3 DNA is TGTGCCAGCAGCGGAACAGGGTCCTACGAGCAGTACTTC. Amino acid sequence: CASSGTGSYEQYF. The chain uses TRBV9 and TRBJ2-7, with D possibly TRBD1 on 6 matching bases. The CDR3 is made up of 13 amino acids. V lost 3 bases, J lost 1 base, and 8 bases lay in between. CDR1 and CDR2 from the germline V gene are SGDLS and YYNGEE.

This sequence joins TRBV10-3 and TRBJ2-7, with 7 nucleotides matching TRBD1. Trimming took 4 bases from V and 0 from J; bases not matched to a gene: 9. CDR3 length: 16 amino acids. CDR1 and CDR2 from the germline V gene are ENHRY and SYGVKD. DNA for the CDR3: TGTGCCATCAGTGCGTCCCTGGACAGGAGCTCCTACGAGCAGTACTTC. Translating it yields CAISASLDRSSYEQYF.

This rearrangement joins TRBV5-1 to TRBJ2-3, with a tentative D call TRBD2 (6 bases). V was cut by 3 bases and J by 2 bases, with 13 bases left in between. This CDR3 is built from 15 residues. Germline V gene lookup returns CDR1 SGHRS and CDR2 YFSETQ. Written as DNA, the CDR3 is TGCGCCAGCAGCTCCCGGGACTCTACCACAGATACGCAGTATTTT. Residues: CASSSRDSTTDTQYF.

Here the CDR3 DNA reads TGTGCCAGCATAAGACTAGCGGACAATGAGCAGTTCTTC. Translated, it gives CASIRLADNEQFF. The V gene is TRBV27, the J gene TRBJ2-1; 9 bases align to TRBD2. Trimming took 7 bases from V and 5 from J; bases not matched to a gene: 3. This CDR3 contains 13 residues. CDR1 and CDR2 from the germline V gene are MNHEY and SMNVEV (reference sequence).

This clone has only a few counts. The chain couples TRBV28 to TRBJ1-5; no firm D call. CDR1 and CDR2 (germline): MDHEN, SYDVKM. CDR3 length: 14 amino acids. V was pared by 3 bases and J by 6 bases, with 12 bases between. Here the CDR3 DNA reads TGTGCCAGCAGTTTCAGTGGGTCGGGTCAGCCCCAGCATTTT. This encodes CASSFSGSGQPQHF.

The chain links TRBV7-2 to TRBJ2-1, with D tentatively TRBD1 (6 bases). From germline, CDR1 is SGHTA and CDR2 FQGNSA. The ends were cut back, 3 bases at V and 7 bases at J, with 25 bases in the middle. The CDR3 has 18 amino acids. The CDR3 sequence is CASSLGLQGNAFGNEQFF. DNA for the CDR3: TGTGCCAGCAGCTTGGGGTTACAGGGTAACGCTTTTGGGAATGAGCAGTTCTTC.

The table lists this clone with a count of one. V gene TRBV7-8 combines with J gene TRBJ2-5; D unresolved. Germline CDR1 and CDR2: SGHVS and FQNEAQ. Between the trimmed V and J ends, which lost 3 bases and 2 bases, there was a span of 7 bases. The CDR3 sequence is 13 residues long. The CDR3 sequence is CASSFGEQETQYF. The CDR3 coding sequence is TGTGCCAGCAGCTTTGGTGAGCAAGAGACCCAGTACTTC.